Below, 28 T cell receptor beta chains from the same sample are listed, as sequenced in a study of beta chain features in type 1 diabetes. Expressed TCRB transcripts were sequenced, since all the RNA that had been isolated was reverse transcribed. The repertoire was sequenced with immunoSEQ multiplex PCR; TCRdb's copy has only in-frame clones and lacks some. Of some 150,000 clones listed, over 8.5% are singletons. The source material was central memory CD4+ T cells from blood. The receptor source for this set is a man younger than 30 in good health.

Only a few counts were recorded for this clone. The chain joins TRBV9 to TRBJ2-3, with D maybe TRBD1 (6 bases). V was clipped by 5 bases and J by 3 bases, with 7 bases between them. The germline gives CDR1 SGDLS, CDR2 YYNGEE. This CDR3 comprises 12 residues. Written as DNA, the CDR3 is TGTGCCAGCAGGGGGGCGACAGATACGCAGTATTTT. Its protein is CASRGATDTQYF.

The V gene is TRBV7-8, the J gene TRBJ2-7, with D unresolved. This CDR3 has 14 residues. V was pared by 5 bases and J by 3 bases, with 14 bases between. Germline CDR1 reads SGHVS; CDR2 reads FQNEAQ. CDR3 sequence: CASSLGPILYEQYF. The CDR3 region has the DNA TGTGCCAGCAGCCTTGGACCGATACTCTACGAGCAGTACTTC.

The chain uses TRBV7-2 and TRBJ2-3; D unresolved. The V end lost 2 bases, the J end lost 5 bases, and 11 bases lay between the germline ends. The CDR3 consists of 14 residues. Germline lookup yields CDR1 SGHTA and CDR2 FQGNSA. CDR3 bases: TGTGCCAGCAGCTTAAAGGGCCGCTTAGATACGCAGTATTTT. This codes for CASSLKGRLDTQYF.

The gene calls are TRBV27 and TRBJ1-1; D call uncertain. From germline, CDR1 is MNHEY and CDR2 SMNVEV (reference sequence). V lost 2 bases and J 1 base, leaving 8 bases between the germline ends. This CDR3 contains 14 residues. The CDR3 is CASSLGRGNTEAFF. The CDR3 DNA reads as TGTGCCAGCAGTTTAGGTCGAGGGAACACTGAAGCTTTCTTT.

V is TRBV30 and J is TRBJ2-5, with D uncertain. With 0 bases removed from V and 6 bases from J, the gap between germline ends came to 5 bases. This CDR3 region has 11 residues. Germline CDR1 and CDR2: GTSNPN and SVGIG (reference sequence). CDR3 bases: TGTGCCTGGAGTGTACCAAAGACCCAGTACTTC. The encoded protein is CAWSVPKTQYF.

The chain employs TRBV18 and TRBJ2-5; D tentatively fits TRBD1 or TRBD2 (6 bases each). CDR3 length equals 16 residues. V lost 2 bases to trimming and J lost 1 base, with 14 bases between them. Germline-derived CDR1 and CDR2 are KGHSH and LQKENI. CDR3 loop: CASSPRLTGAQETQYF. The CDR3 bases are TGTGCCAGCTCACCAAGGCTTACGGGGGCCCAAGAGACCCAGTACTTC. The variable domain in full, completed from reference TRBV18 and TRBJ2-5, reads NAGVMQNPRHLVRRRGQEARLRCSPMKGHSHVYWYRQLPEEGLKFMVYLQKENIIDESGMPKERFSAEFPKEGPSILRIQQVVRGDSAAYFCASSPRLTGAQETQYFGPGTRLLVL.

The genes are TRBV7-2 and TRBJ2-5, with D unresolved. CDR1 is SGHTA and CDR2 is FQGNSA in the germline V gene. This CDR3 is built from 13 residues. Trimming removed 2 bases at V and 1 base at J, with 5 bases between. CDR3: CASSLWGQETQYF. In DNA, the CDR3 is TGTGCCAGCAGCTTATGGGGCCAAGAGACCCAGTACTTC. Complete variable domain (other parts from reference TRBV7-2 and TRBJ2-5): GAGVSQSPSNKVTEKGKDVELRCDPISGHTALYWYRQSLGQGLEFLIYFQGNSAPDKSGLPSDRFSAERTGGSVSTLTIQRTQQEDSAVYLCASSLWGQETQYFGPGTRLLVL.

The V and J genes are TRBV30 and TRBJ2-2; a possible D gene is TRBD1 (5 bases). This CDR3 contains 12 residues. In germline, CDR1 is GTSNPN, CDR2 SVGIG (reference sequence). V lost 2 bases to trimming and J lost 9 bases, with 10 bases between them. Here the CDR3 reads CAWSQGSRELFF. The DNA of the CDR3 is TGTGCCTGGAGTCAGGGTTCGAGGGAGCTGTTTTTT. The entire variable domain, with the rest obtained from reference TRBV30 and TRBJ2-2, is as follows: SQTIHQWPATLVQPVGSPLSLECTVEGTSNPNLYWYRQAAGRGLQLLFYSVGIGQISSEVPQNLSASRPQDRQFILSSKKLLLSDSGFYLCAWSQGSRELFFGEGSRLTVL.

This clone appeared a few times. The rearrangement uses TRBV19 and TRBJ1-6; 7 bases map to TRBD1. Trimming cost V 7 bases and J 13 bases; bases outside gene matches: 13. The germline V gene encodes CDR1 LNHDA and CDR2 SQIVND (reference sequence). The CDR3 is made up of 14 amino acids. The CDR3 region is CASTGDSSYWPLHF. The CDR3 nucleotides are TGTGCCAGTACTGGGGACAGCAGTTACTGGCCCCTCCACTTT.

In this sample, this clone turned up a few times. The sample has other DNA sequences that encode this CDR3 too. The chain uses TRBV10-3 and TRBJ2-4; a weak D match, TRBD1 (6 bases). The CDR3 has 16 amino acids. The V and J ends lost 3 bases and 1 base respectively, with 13 bases between them. Germline V lookup: CDR1 ENHRY, CDR2 SYGVKD. CDR3 nucleotide sequence: TGTGCCATCAGTGAAGAACCGCAGGGGGCCAAAAACATTCAGTACTTC. Encoded protein: CAISEEPQGAKNIQYF.

This CDR3 reads CASSLSGQGYGYTF. The CDR3, as DNA: TGTGCCAGCAGTTTATCCGGTCAGGGGTATGGCTACACCTTC. V is TRBV28 and J is TRBJ1-2; possibly TRBD1 for D (6 bases). Germline V lookup: CDR1 MDHEN, CDR2 SYDVKM. Trimming removed 1 base at V and 5 bases at J, with 11 bases between. CDR3 length: 14 residues.

The V call is TRBV14, the J call TRBJ2-5; D ambiguous. Between the trimmed V and J ends, which lost 0 bases and 3 bases, there was a span of 8 bases. Per germline, CDR1 SGHDN and CDR2 FVKESK. This CDR3 is 14 amino acids long. CDR3 in amino acids: CASSQDPSKETQYF. The DNA for the CDR3 is TGTGCCAGCAGCCAAGATCCGAGTAAAGAGACCCAGTACTTC.

There are a few counts of this clone. The rearrangement links TRBV2 to TRBJ1-4; 7 nucleotides agree with TRBD1. J gave up 8 bases and V 6 bases, and 3 bases lay outside the gene matches. Looked up from germline, CDR1 is SNHLY and CDR2 is FYNNEI. CDR3 length: 12 amino acids. The CDR3 here is CASRDRREKLFF. The DNA of the CDR3 is TGTGCCAGCAGGGACAGGCGGGAAAAACTGTTTTTT.

This clone has just a few counts. This rearrangement joins TRBV7-9 to TRBJ2-3; D might be TRBD2 (6 bases). V dropped 0 bases and J dropped 0 bases, with 10 bases sitting between them. The CDR3 runs 16 residues. Looked up from germline, CDR1 is SEHNR and CDR2 is FQNEAQ (reference sequence). CDR3: CASSLAVAASTDTQYF. The CDR3 DNA sequence: TGTGCCAGCAGCTTAGCGGTAGCGGCTAGCACAGATACGCAGTATTTT.

This clone came up a few times. The rearrangement links TRBV7-9 to TRBJ1-1, with TRBD1 matching 7 bases. CDR3 length: 15 amino acids. Germline V gene data show CDR1 as SEHNR and CDR2 as FQNEAQ (reference sequence). V was pared by 4 bases and J by 6 bases, with 11 bases of the junction left unmatched. CDR3: CASSSRDREGAEAFF. The CDR3 nucleotides are TGTGCCAGCAGCTCCCGAGACAGGGAGGGCGCTGAAGCTTTCTTT.

This clone was counted between two and nine times. The chain is built from TRBV13 and TRBJ1-2; 8 bases map to TRBD1. The CDR3 has 14 amino acids. The germline V gene encodes CDR1 PRHDT and CDR2 FYEKMQ (reference sequence). V trimming: 8 bases; J trimming: 1 base; junction bases outside the gene matches: 6. The CDR3 protein is CASSIDRGNYGYTF. CDR3 DNA: TGTGCCAGCTCCATCGACAGGGGTAACTATGGCTACACCTTC.

This clone has a handful of counts. This CDR3 is CASSRGRDTEAFF. In DNA, the CDR3 is TGTGCCAGCAGCCGGGGAAGGGACACTGAAGCTTTCTTT. The V gene is TRBV7-8, the J gene TRBJ1-1; no reliable D call. V dropped 5 bases and J dropped 3 bases, with 10 bases sitting between them. This CDR3 spans 13 amino acids. CDR1 SGHVS and CDR2 FQNEAQ come from the germline V gene.

This clone was counted only a few times. The V gene is TRBV5-4, the J gene TRBJ2-5; 9 positions agree with TRBD2. The CDR3 runs 15 residues. The germline gives CDR1 SGHNT, CDR2 YYREEE (reference sequence). The ends lost 0 bases at V and 5 bases at J; junction bases unmatched: 5. The DNA for the CDR3 is TGTGCCAGCAGCTTGGCGGGACTAGCTGGGGAGACCCAGTACTTC. Its translation: CASSLAGLAGETQYF. The whole variable domain, filled in from reference TRBV5-4 and TRBJ2-5, reads ETGVTQSPTHLIKTRGQQVTLRCSSQSGHNTVSWYQQALGQGPQFIFQYYREEENGRGNFPPRFSGLQFPNYSSELNVNALELDDSALYLCASSLAGLAGETQYFGPGTRLLVL.

This clone was counted at least ten times. The chain carries TRBV9 and TRBJ2-3, with D perhaps matching TRBD2 (5 bases). The V gene lost 0 bases and the J gene lost 9 bases, with 17 bases spanning the gap. The length of the CDR3 is 15 residues. Germline V gives CDR1 SGDLS, CDR2 YYNGEE. The CDR3: CASSVGRTAGETQYF. The CDR3 nucleotides are TGTGCCAGCAGCGTAGGTAGGACTGCCGGTGAGACGCAGTATTTT. Looking up the rest from reference TRBV9 and TRBJ2-3 gives the full variable domain: DSGVTQTPKHLITATGQRVTLRCSPRSGDLSVYWYQQSLDQGLQFLIQYYNGEERAKGNILERFSAQQFPDLHSELNLSSLELGDSALYFCASSVGRTAGETQYFGPGTRLTVL.

With regard to this clone: An end of the junction does not agree with germline; a read error may underlie this. The chain links TRBV7-2 to TRBJ2-1, with 9 positions matching TRBD2. CDR3 length equals 16 residues. Germline CDR1 reads SGHTA; CDR2 reads FQGNSA. The CDR3 sequence is CASSLAGSQIYNEQFF. The CDR3 nucleotides are TGTGCCAGCAGCCTAGCGGGGAGCCAAATTTACAATGAGCAGTTCTTC.

This clone was observed a few times. In the same sample, other DNA sequences code for this CDR3. J is TRBJ2-7 and V is TRBV30; 10 positions agree with TRBD1. The CDR3 covers 13 residues. Trimming removed 4 bases from V and 4 bases from J; junction bases left unmatched: 4. Looked up from germline, CDR1 is GTSNPN and CDR2 is SVGIG (reference sequence). The CDR3 bases are TGTGCCTGGAAAACGGGACAGGGGTACGAGCAGTACTTC. Its protein product is CAWKTGQGYEQYF. Full variable domain (outside the CDR3, taken from reference TRBV30 and TRBJ2-7): SQTIHQWPATLVQPVGSPLSLECTVEGTSNPNLYWYRQAAGRGLQLLFYSVGIGQISSEVPQNLSASRPQDRQFILSSKKLLLSDSGFYLCAWKTGQGYEQYFGPGTRLTVT.

V usage is TRBV7-2 and J usage is TRBJ2-7; D remains unclear. Germline V lookup: CDR1 SGHTA, CDR2 FQGNSA. V dropped 4 bases and J dropped 4 bases, with 17 bases sitting between them. The CDR3 is 15 residues long. CDR3 coding DNA: TGTGCCAGCAGCTCTCCGGGCCCCGGTGGGTACGAGCAGTACTTC. Translated: CASSSPGPGGYEQYF.

The chain has TRBV27 and TRBJ1-1; 7 bases are shared with TRBD1. The germline V gene has CDR1 MNHEY and CDR2 SMNVEV (reference sequence). The trim removed 6 bases at V and 2 bases at J, leaving 12 bases unmatched. The CDR3 runs to 16 residues. CDR3 loop: CASSPGQIYTNTEAFF. In DNA, the CDR3 is TGTGCCAGCAGCCCGGGACAGATCTATACCAACACTGAAGCTTTCTTT.

This clone was recorded at least ten times. The chain couples TRBV4-2 to TRBJ2-4; TRBD2 matches 8 bases. The CDR3 consists of 17 residues. CDR1 and CDR2 from the germline V gene are LGHNA and YNFKEQ. Germline trimming cut 1 base from V and 0 bases from J; bases unmatched to any gene: 5. The DNA for the CDR3 is TGTGCCAGCAGCCAAGTTCAAGCGGGGGTAGCCAAAAACATTCAGTACTTC. This encodes CASSQVQAGVAKNIQYF.

This clone has more than one count but fewer than ten. V is TRBV4-2 and J is TRBJ1-2; TRBD1 is a possible D gene (5 bases). Germline V gene sequence: CDR1 LGHNA, CDR2 YNFKEQ. The CDR3 loop spans 16 amino acids. V was shortened by 3 bases and J by 2 bases, with 16 bases between the two germline ends. CDR3: CASSQPGTRANYGYTF. CDR3 nucleotide sequence: TGTGCCAGCAGCCAGCCCGGGACGCGGGCGAACTATGGCTACACCTTC.

This clone has only a few counts. Other DNA sequences in this specimen translate into the identical CDR3. The rearrangement links TRBV7-2 to TRBJ2-5; D call uncertain. Germline lookup yields CDR1 SGHTA and CDR2 FQGNSA. V gave up 5 bases and J gave up 4 bases, with 14 bases separating them. The CDR3 length is 14 residues. CDR3 sequence reads: CASSLDRVGETQYF. CDR3 nucleotides: TGTGCCAGCAGCCTCGACCGAGTTGGAGAGACCCAGTACTTC. Full variable domain (outside the CDR3, taken from reference TRBV7-2 and TRBJ2-5): GAGVSQSPSNKVTEKGKDVELRCDPISGHTALYWYRQSLGQGLEFLIYFQGNSAPDKSGLPSDRFSAERTGGSVSTLTIQRTQQEDSAVYLCASSLDRVGETQYFGPGTRLLVL.

This clone was seen many times. The chain has TRBV29-1 and TRBJ2-7; D unresolved. V lost 6 bases and J 1 base, leaving 7 bases between the germline ends. Germline CDR1 and CDR2: SQVTM and ANQGSEA. The CDR3 is made up of 11 amino acids. The CDR3 nucleotides read TGCAGCGTCGCCTTTTCCTACGAGCAGTACTTC. It codes for CSVAFSYEQYF.

This clone appeared a few times. The CDR3: CASSLASRGTQYF. The CDR3 DNA sequence: TGTGCCAGCAGCTTAGCTAGCAGGGGGACCCAGTACTTC. The chain has TRBV11-2 and TRBJ2-5; D is perhaps TRBD1 (6 bases). Germline CDR1 SGHAT, CDR2 FQNNGV. This CDR3 spans 13 amino acids. The V gene lost 1 base and the J gene lost 7 bases, with 10 bases spanning the gap.